A single T cell receptor (beta chain) is shown here with its context. The trim removed 3 bases at V and 3 bases at J, leaving 8 bases unmatched. The CDR3 is made up of 17 amino acids. Per germline, CDR1 KGHSH and CDR2 LQKENI. This record comes from a study of blood T cell repertoires in COVID-19. Overall study: Sources were T cells, B-cell-depleted T cells, or PBMCs; the material itself was cDNA or gDNA.

Original processing methods: From reference gene primer amplification, estimates of nucleated cell counts were derived. Profiled with immunoSEQ multiplex PCR; TCRdb holds only in-frame clones, not every one. V, J and clone size are those of that table, while D and trimming were read from the DNA. The table has roughly 72,000 clones, 88% seen once; the top ten hold under 25%. The sequencing input was peripheral blood. This sequence was found in a human donor in a cohort sampled during active COVID-19. The rearrangement joins TRBV18 to TRBJ2-2, with TRBD1 identical over 9 bases. Here the CDR3 reads CASSPPGTGRYTGELFF. DNA of the CDR3: TGTGCCAGCTCACCCCCCGGGACAGGGCGGTACACCGGGGAGCTGTTTTTT.